Listed below are T cell receptor beta chains from one sample, sequenced in a study of cytomegalovirus exposure and HLA in healthy donors. Libraries were prepared by immunoSEQ multiplex PCR; TCRdb keeps only in-frame clonotypes and omits some of them. The sample lists approximately 230,000 clones; about 90% were seen once. Sequencing was performed on PBMCs. These receptors were obtained from a man aged 18 to 29 in good health and CMV-seropositive. CDR3s include the opening cysteine and the closing phenylalanine or tryptophan. Each record gives: V gene, J gene, D gene, clone size, CDR3 DNA, CDR3 protein. A D gene is named only where the DNA matches it firmly. Expanded clones get a size class; other rows say once, few or many, or leave the size out.

V gene: TRBV7-2; J gene: TRBJ1-2; D gene: TRBD1; clone size: .; CDR3 DNA: TGTGCCAGCAGCTTAGTTTGGGACAGGAGAAACTATGGCTACACCTTC; CDR3 protein: CASSLVWDRRNYGYTF
V gene: TRBV11-1; J gene: TRBJ2-5; D gene: TRBD1; clone size: .; CDR3 DNA: TGTGCCAGCAGCTCCAGGGGGCAGAAAGAGACCCAGTACTTC; CDR3 protein: CASSSRGQKETQYF
V gene: TRBV30; J gene: TRBJ2-1; D gene: .; clone size: once; CDR3 DNA: TGTGCCTGGACCCCGAAAAGGGGGGAGCAGTTCTTC; CDR3 protein: CAWTPKRGEQFF
V gene: TRBV30; J gene: TRBJ2-7; D gene: .; clone size: .; CDR3 DNA: TGTGCCTGGACCAAAATCTCGGGTAACGAGCAGTACTTC; CDR3 protein: CAWTKISGNEQYF
V gene: TRBV5-1; J gene: TRBJ2-2; D gene: TRBD2; clone size: .; CDR3 DNA: TGCGCCAGCAGCTGGGGACTAGCGGGAGGCGGCACCGGGGAGCTGTTTTTT; CDR3 protein: CASSWGLAGGGTGELFF
V gene: TRBV27; J gene: TRBJ1-1; D gene: .; clone size: .; CDR3 DNA: TGTGCCAGCAGTCATGATCTGGGGAACACTGAAGCTTTCTTT; CDR3 protein: CASSHDLGNTEAFF
V gene: TRBV25-1; J gene: TRBJ1-1; D gene: .; clone size: .; CDR3 DNA: TGTGCCAGCAGTGCCCCCTCGGACACTGAAGCTTTCTTT; CDR3 protein: CASSAPSDTEAFF
V gene: TRBV7-9; J gene: TRBJ1-1; D gene: .; clone size: .; CDR3 DNA: TGTGCCAGCGCTAGTCCCGGGGGGGAAGCTTTCTTT; CDR3 protein: CASASPGGEAFF
V gene: TRBV15; J gene: TRBJ1-1; D gene: .; clone size: few; CDR3 DNA: TGTGCCACCAGCAGAGATACGGCAACTCCATCGGGAACTGAAGCTTTCTTT; CDR3 protein: CATSRDTATPSGTEAFF
V gene: TRBV6-5; J gene: TRBJ2-1; D gene: .; clone size: .; CDR3 DNA: TGTGCCAGCAGTTACTCCGAGCGCAATGAGCAGTTCTTC; CDR3 protein: CASSYSERNEQFF
V gene: TRBV6-1; J gene: TRBJ1-1; D gene: .; clone size: .; CDR3 DNA: TGTGCCAGCAGTGCAACCATACAGACTGAAGCTTTCTTT; CDR3 protein: CASSATIQTEAFF
V gene: TRBV10-2; J gene: TRBJ1-5; D gene: .; clone size: .; CDR3 DNA: TGCGCCAGCAGTGAGTCACCCGGGCTGCCCCAGCATTTT; CDR3 protein: CASSESPGLPQHF
V gene: TRBV25-1; J gene: TRBJ2-7; D gene: .; clone size: few; CDR3 DNA: TGTGCCAGCAGTGACTTCTACGAGCAGTACTTC; CDR3 protein: CASSDFYEQYF
V gene: TRBV27; J gene: TRBJ2-7; D gene: .; clone size: .; CDR3 DNA: TGTGCCAGCGGAGGGGACACCCGGGGGAACGAGCAGTACTTC; CDR3 protein: CASGGDTRGNEQYF
V gene: TRBV30; J gene: TRBJ1-5; D gene: TRBD1; clone size: .; CDR3 DNA: TGTGCCTGGAGTCCCGTACAGGGGATCAATCAGCCCCAGCATTTT; CDR3 protein: CAWSPVQGINQPQHF
V gene: TRBV5-1; J gene: TRBJ1-1; D gene: .; clone size: .; CDR3 DNA: TGCGCCAGCAGCTTGGCCGAATGGAGCAGTCCTAACACTGAAGCTTTCTTT; CDR3 protein: CASSLAEWSSPNTEAFF
V gene: TRBV6-8; J gene: TRBJ2-7; D gene: .; clone size: .; CDR3 DNA: TGTGCCAGCAGTTACCATGGGCACAACGAGCAGTACTTC; CDR3 protein: CASSYHGHNEQYF
V gene: TRBV5-6; J gene: TRBJ2-5; D gene: .; clone size: .; CDR3 DNA: TGTGCCAGCAGCTTGCACCAAGAGACCCAGTACTTC; CDR3 protein: CASSLHQETQYF
V gene: TRBV11-1; J gene: TRBJ2-7; D gene: .; clone size: once; CDR3 DNA: TGTGCCAGCAGCCAGGTCCGGGACAACCACGAGCAGTACTTC; CDR3 protein: CASSQVRDNHEQYF
V gene: TRBV5-1; J gene: TRBJ1-1; D gene: .; clone size: .; CDR3 DNA: TGCGCCAGCAGGCCCAGCAGGGGGAACACTGAAGCTTTCTTT; CDR3 protein: CASRPSRGNTEAFF
V gene: TRBV25-1; J gene: TRBJ1-2; D gene: .; clone size: .; CDR3 DNA: TGTGCCAGCGGGCAGGGGAACTATGGCTACACCTTC; CDR3 protein: CASGQGNYGYTF
V gene: TRBV5-5; J gene: TRBJ1-4; D gene: .; clone size: few; CDR3 DNA: TGTGCCAGCAGCTTGGTAGGGGGTGACAATGAAAAACTGTTTTTT; CDR3 protein: CASSLVGGDNEKLFF
V gene: TRBV7-2; J gene: TRBJ2-2; D gene: .; clone size: .; CDR3 DNA: TGTGCCAGCAGCCCCGGTCGGTGGGTAGGAAACACCGGGGAGCTGTTTTTT; CDR3 protein: CASSPGRWVGNTGELFF
V gene: TRBV5-3; J gene: TRBJ2-5; D gene: TRBD2; clone size: .; CDR3 DNA: TGTGCCAGAAGCTTGTTGGCTAGCGGGATGGGAGAGACCCAGTACTTC; CDR3 protein: CARSLLASGMGETQYF
V gene: TRBV5-6; J gene: TRBJ2-1; D gene: TRBD1; clone size: .; CDR3 DNA: TGTGCCAGCACCACAACAGGGGTTAAAGGCAATGAGCAGTTCTTC; CDR3 protein: CASTTTGVKGNEQFF
V gene: TRBV11-1; J gene: TRBJ2-2; D gene: TRBD1; clone size: .; CDR3 DNA: TGTGCCAGCAGCGTAGGCCGGGACAGGGGGAACGGGGAGCTGTTTTTT; CDR3 protein: CASSVGRDRGNGELFF
V gene: TRBV5-4; J gene: TRBJ2-4; D gene: TRBD1; clone size: .; CDR3 DNA: TGTGCCAGCAGCCGACAGGGTGGAACCAAAAACATTCAGTACTTC; CDR3 protein: CASSRQGGTKNIQYF
V gene: TRBV9; J gene: TRBJ1-2; D gene: .; clone size: once; CDR3 DNA: TGTGCCAGCACCCCCGAGGGTGGACAGACCTATGGCTACACCTTC; CDR3 protein: CASTPEGGQTYGYTF
V gene: TRBV30; J gene: TRBJ1-2; D gene: TRBD1; clone size: .; CDR3 DNA: TGTGCCTGGAGTGTACGCCAGGGGGATCCCTATGGCTACACCTTC; CDR3 protein: CAWSVRQGDPYGYTF
V gene: TRBV4-3; J gene: TRBJ1-2; D gene: .; clone size: once; CDR3 DNA: TGCGCCAGCAGCCAAGATGACGATTACTATGGCTACACCTTC; CDR3 protein: CASSQDDDYYGYTF
V gene: TRBV5-1; J gene: TRBJ1-1; D gene: .; clone size: .; CDR3 DNA: TGCGCCAGCAGCGCCGTCCGGGGTGACCCTGAAGCTTTCTTT; CDR3 protein: CASSAVRGDPEAFF
V gene: TRBV5-6; J gene: TRBJ2-1; D gene: .; clone size: .; CDR3 DNA: TGTGCCAGCAGCTCGATGAGAAATGAGCAGTTCTTC; CDR3 protein: CASSSMRNEQFF
V gene: TRBV4-1; J gene: TRBJ1-2; D gene: TRBD1; clone size: .; CDR3 DNA: TGCGCCAGCAGCGGACAGGGCTATGGCTACACCTTC; CDR3 protein: CASSGQGYGYTF
V gene: TRBV15; J gene: TRBJ1-1; D gene: .; clone size: .; CDR3 DNA: TGTGCCACCAGCAGATACAGGGAGAGCACTGAAGCTTTCTTT; CDR3 protein: CATSRYRESTEAFF
V gene: TRBV19; J gene: TRBJ2-2; D gene: TRBD2; clone size: .; CDR3 DNA: TGTGCCAGTAGTCCGAGGGACTACGTGATAGCCGGGGAGCTGTTTTTT; CDR3 protein: CASSPRDYVIAGELFF
V gene: TRBV30; J gene: TRBJ2-6; D gene: .; clone size: .; CDR3 DNA: TGTGGCTCCCTCCCCCTCTCTGGGGCCAACGTCCTGACTTTC; CDR3 protein: CGSLPLSGANVLTF
V gene: TRBV11-3; J gene: TRBJ2-1; D gene: TRBD2; clone size: .; CDR3 DNA: TGTGCCAGCAGCTCGACTAGCGAGGGCAATGAGCAGTTCTTC; CDR3 protein: CASSSTSEGNEQFF
V gene: TRBV19; J gene: TRBJ2-6; D gene: .; clone size: few; CDR3 DNA: TGTGCCAGTAGACAGAGCTCTGGGGCCAACGTCCTGACTTTC; CDR3 protein: CASRQSSGANVLTF
V gene: TRBV10-3; J gene: TRBJ2-3; D gene: TRBD1; clone size: .; CDR3 DNA: TGTGCCATCAGTCCGGGACAGGGTCTCATCACAGATACGCAGTATTTT; CDR3 protein: CAISPGQGLITDTQYF
V gene: TRBV5-1; J gene: TRBJ2-5; D gene: .; clone size: .; CDR3 DNA: TGCGCCAGCAGCTTGGGGGTACAGGGATCGGGCGAGACCCAGTACTTC; CDR3 protein: CASSLGVQGSGETQYF
V gene: TRBV5-1; J gene: TRBJ1-1; D gene: .; clone size: .; CDR3 DNA: TGCGCCAGCAGCACAGACGGATTGAACACTGAAGCTTTCTTT; CDR3 protein: CASSTDGLNTEAFF
V gene: TRBV30; J gene: TRBJ1-2; D gene: .; clone size: .; CDR3 DNA: TGTGCCTGGAGTCCCCGGGGGTCAGACCTGTTTTATGGCTACACCTTC; CDR3 protein: CAWSPRGSDLFYGYTF
V gene: TRBV12-5; J gene: TRBJ1-1; D gene: .; clone size: .; CDR3 DNA: TGTGCTAGTGGTTCCAAGACTGAAGCTTTCTTT; CDR3 protein: CASGSKTEAFF
V gene: TRBV25-1; J gene: TRBJ2-6; D gene: .; clone size: .; CDR3 DNA: TGTGCCAGCAGTGACGGCTCTGGGGCCAACGTCCTGACTTTC; CDR3 protein: CASSDGSGANVLTF
V gene: TRBV7-8; J gene: TRBJ2-3; D gene: .; clone size: once; CDR3 DNA: TGTGCCAGCAGCTTAGGCTCTAGCACAGATACGCAGTATTTT; CDR3 protein: CASSLGSSTDTQYF